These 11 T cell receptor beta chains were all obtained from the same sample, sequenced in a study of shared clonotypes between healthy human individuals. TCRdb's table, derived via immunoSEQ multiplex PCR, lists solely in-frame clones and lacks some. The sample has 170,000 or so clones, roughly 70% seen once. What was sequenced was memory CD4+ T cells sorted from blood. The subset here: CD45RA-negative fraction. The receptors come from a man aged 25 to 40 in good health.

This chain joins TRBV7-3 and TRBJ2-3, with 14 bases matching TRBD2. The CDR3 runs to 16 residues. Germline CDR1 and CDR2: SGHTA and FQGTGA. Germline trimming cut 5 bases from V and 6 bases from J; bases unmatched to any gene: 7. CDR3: CASSLRLAGGGDTQYF. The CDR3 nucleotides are TGTGCCAGCAGCCTCCGACTAGCGGGAGGGGGGGATACGCAGTATTTT.

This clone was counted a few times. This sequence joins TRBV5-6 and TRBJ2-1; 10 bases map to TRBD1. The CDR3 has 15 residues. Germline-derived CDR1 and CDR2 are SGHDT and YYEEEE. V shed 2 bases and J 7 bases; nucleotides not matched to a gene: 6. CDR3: CASSFPGQGSNEQFF. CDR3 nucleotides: TGTGCCAGCAGCTTCCCGGGACAGGGGTCGAATGAGCAGTTCTTC. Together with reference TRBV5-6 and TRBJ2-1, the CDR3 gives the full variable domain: DAGVTQSPTHLIKTRGQQVTLRCSPKSGHDTVSWYQQALGQGPQFIFQYYEEEERQRGNFPDRFSGHQFPNYSSELNVNALLLGDSALYLCASSFPGQGSNEQFFGPGTRLTVL.

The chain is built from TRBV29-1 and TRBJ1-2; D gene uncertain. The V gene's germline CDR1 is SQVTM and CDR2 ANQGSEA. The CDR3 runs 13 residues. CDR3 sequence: CTARKGPPDGYTF. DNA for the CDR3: TGCACCGCTCGGAAAGGTCCCCCGGATGGCTACACCTTC.

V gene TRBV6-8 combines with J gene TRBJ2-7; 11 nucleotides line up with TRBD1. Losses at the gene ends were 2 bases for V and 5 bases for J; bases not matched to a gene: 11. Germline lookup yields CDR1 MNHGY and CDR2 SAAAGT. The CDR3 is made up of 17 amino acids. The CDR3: CASSYPKEGQGVHEQYF. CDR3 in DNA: TGTGCCAGCAGTTACCCGAAGGAGGGACAGGGGGTTCACGAGCAGTACTTC.

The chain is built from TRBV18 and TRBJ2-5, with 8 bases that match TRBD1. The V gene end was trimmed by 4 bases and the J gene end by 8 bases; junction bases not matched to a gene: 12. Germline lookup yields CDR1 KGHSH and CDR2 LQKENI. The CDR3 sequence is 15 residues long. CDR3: CASSLVPGQVDTQYF. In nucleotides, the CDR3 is TGTGCCAGCTCACTTGTTCCGGGACAGGTAGACACCCAGTACTTC.

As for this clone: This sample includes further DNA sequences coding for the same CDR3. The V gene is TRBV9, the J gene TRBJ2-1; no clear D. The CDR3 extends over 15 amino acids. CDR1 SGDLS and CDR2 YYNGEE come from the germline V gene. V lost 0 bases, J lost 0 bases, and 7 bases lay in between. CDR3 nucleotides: TGTGCCAGCAGCGTAGGGGCGAGCTCCTACAATGAGCAGTTCTTC. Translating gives CASSVGASSYNEQFF.

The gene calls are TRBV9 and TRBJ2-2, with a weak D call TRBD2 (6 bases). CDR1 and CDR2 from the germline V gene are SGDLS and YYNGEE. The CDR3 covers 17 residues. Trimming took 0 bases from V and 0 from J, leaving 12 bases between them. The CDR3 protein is CASSVGSGYANTGELFF. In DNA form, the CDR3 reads TGTGCCAGCAGCGTAGGTAGCGGCTACGCGAACACCGGGGAGCTGTTTTTT.

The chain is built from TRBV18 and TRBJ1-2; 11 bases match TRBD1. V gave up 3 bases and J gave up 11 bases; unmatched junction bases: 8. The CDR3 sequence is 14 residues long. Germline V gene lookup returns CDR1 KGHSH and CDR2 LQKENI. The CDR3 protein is CASSPPGTGGSYTF. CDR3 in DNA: TGTGCCAGCTCACCGCCCGGGACAGGGGGTTCGTACACCTTC.

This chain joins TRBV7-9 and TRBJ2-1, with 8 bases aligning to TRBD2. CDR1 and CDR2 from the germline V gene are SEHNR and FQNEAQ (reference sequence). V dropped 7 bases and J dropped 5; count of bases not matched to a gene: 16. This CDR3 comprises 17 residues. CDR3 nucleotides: TGTGCCAGCAAACCTACCCTGGGGGTAGCGGGACACAATGAGCAGTTCTTC. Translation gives CASKPTLGVAGHNEQFF.

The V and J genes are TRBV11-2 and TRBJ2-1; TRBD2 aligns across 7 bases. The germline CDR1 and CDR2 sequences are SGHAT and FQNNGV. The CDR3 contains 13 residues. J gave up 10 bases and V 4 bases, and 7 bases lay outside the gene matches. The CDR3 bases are TGTGCCAGCAGCTCACAACTGGGGGGGGAGCAGTTCTTC. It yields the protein CASSSQLGGEQFF.

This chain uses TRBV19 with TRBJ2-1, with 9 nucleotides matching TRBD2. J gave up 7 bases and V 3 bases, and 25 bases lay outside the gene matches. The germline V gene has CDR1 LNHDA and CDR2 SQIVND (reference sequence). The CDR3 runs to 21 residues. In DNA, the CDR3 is TGTGCCAGTAGTATGGCGACGGCCCAACTAGCGGGCCCAAATTACTGGAATGAGCAGTTCTTC. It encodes CASSMATAQLAGPNYWNEQFF. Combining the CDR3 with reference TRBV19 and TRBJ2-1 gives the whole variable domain DGGITQSPKYLFRKEGQNVTLSCEQNLNHDAMYWYRQDPGQGLRLIYYSQIVNDFQKGDIAEGYSVSREKKESFPLTVTSAQKNPTAFYLCASSMATAQLAGPNYWNEQFFGPGTRLTVL.